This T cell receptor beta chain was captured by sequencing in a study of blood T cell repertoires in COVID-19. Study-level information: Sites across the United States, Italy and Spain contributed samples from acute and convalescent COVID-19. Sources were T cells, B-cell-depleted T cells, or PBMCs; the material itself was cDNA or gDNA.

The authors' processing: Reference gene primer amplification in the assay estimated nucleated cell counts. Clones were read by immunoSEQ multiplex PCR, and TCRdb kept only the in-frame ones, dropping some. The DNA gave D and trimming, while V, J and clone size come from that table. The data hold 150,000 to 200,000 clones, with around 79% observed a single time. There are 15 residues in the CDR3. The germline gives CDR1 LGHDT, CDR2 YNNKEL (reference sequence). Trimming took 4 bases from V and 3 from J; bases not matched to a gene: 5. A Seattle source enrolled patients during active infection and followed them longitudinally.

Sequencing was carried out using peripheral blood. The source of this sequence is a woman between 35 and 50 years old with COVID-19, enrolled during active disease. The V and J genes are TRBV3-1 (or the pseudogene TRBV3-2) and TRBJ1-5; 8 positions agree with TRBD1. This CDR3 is CASSPRTGLNQPQHF. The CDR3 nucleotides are TGTGCCAGCAGCCCGCGGACAGGGCTCAATCAGCCCCAGCATTTT.